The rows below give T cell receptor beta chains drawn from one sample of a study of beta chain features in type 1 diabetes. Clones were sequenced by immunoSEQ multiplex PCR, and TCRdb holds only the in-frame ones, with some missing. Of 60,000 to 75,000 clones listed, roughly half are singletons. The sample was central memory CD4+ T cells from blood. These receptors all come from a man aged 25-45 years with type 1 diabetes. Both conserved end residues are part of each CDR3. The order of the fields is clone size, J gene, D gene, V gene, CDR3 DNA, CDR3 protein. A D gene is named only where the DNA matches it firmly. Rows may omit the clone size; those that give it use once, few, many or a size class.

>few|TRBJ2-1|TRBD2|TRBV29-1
TGCAGCGGAGTACGGGGGGATGAGCAGTTCTTC
CSGVRGDEQFF
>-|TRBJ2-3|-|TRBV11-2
TGTGCCAGCAGCGCAAAAGGAGAAAGCACAGATACGCAGTATTTT
CASSAKGESTDTQYF
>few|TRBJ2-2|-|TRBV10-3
TGTGCGATCGGGAGAGAAGGGACAGCGAACACCGGGGAGCTGTTTTTT
CAIGREGTANTGELFF
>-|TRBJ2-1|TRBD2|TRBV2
TGTGCCAGCAGTGTCACTAGCGGGAGTGGAGGGCAGTTCTTC
CASSVTSGSGGQFF
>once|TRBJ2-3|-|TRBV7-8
TGTGCCAGCAGCTTGGGGACTAGCACAGATACGCAGTATTTT
CASSLGTSTDTQYF
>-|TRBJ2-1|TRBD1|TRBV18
TGTGCCAGCTCATCGCAAGGACAGGGGTACAATGAGCAGTTCTTC
CASSSQGQGYNEQFF
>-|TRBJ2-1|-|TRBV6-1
TGTGCCGGGGGCTTGGGGTGGGATGAGCAGTTCTTC
CAGGLGWDEQFF
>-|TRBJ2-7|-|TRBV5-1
TGCGCCAGCAGCGGGGACGGGGGCTACGAGCAGTACTTC
CASSGDGGYEQYF
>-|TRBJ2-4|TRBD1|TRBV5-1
TGCGCCAGCAGCTGGGGGACAGGGGGGAACATTCAGTACTTC
CASSWGTGGNIQYF
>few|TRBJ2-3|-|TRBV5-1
TGCGCCAGCATGGGAAGCGGACTACGAGATACGCAGTATTTT
CASMGSGLRDTQYF
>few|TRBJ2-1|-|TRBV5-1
TGCGCCAGCAGCCCGGGACAACCGGGAGGCAATGAGCAGTTCTTC
CASSPGQPGGNEQFF
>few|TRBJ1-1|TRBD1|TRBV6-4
TGTGCCAGCAGAGTTACAGGGGGTAACACTGAAGCTTTCTTT
CASRVTGGNTEAFF
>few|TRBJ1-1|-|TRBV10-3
TGTGCCATCAGTGATCCCCGGGGGGGCTTCGGAGCTTTCTTT
CAISDPRGGFGAFF
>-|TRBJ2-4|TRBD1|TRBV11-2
TGTGCCAGCAGCTTACGACAGGGGGCCAGAAACATTCAGTACTTC
CASSLRQGARNIQYF
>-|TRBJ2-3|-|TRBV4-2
TGTGCCAGCAGCCAAGATGGGGGGGCGGGCGATACGCAGTATTTT
CASSQDGGAGDTQYF
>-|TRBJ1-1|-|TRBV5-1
TGCGCCAGCAGCTTGAGGGGACAGAACACTGAAGCTTTCTTT
CASSLRGQNTEAFF
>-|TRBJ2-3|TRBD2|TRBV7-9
TGTGCCAGTGAGCGGGGGGACTACACAGATACGCAGTATTTT
CASERGDYTDTQYF
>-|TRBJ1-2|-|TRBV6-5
TGTGCCAGCAGTTACTCCGCCGAGAACTATGGCTACACCTTC
CASSYSAENYGYTF
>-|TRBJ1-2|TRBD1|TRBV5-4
TGTGCCAGCAGCTTGGAACGGGACAGGGGAGAAGGCTACACCTTC
CASSLERDRGEGYTF
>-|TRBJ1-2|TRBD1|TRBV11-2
TGTGCCAGCAGCAGAGGGGGCGGGGATGACTATGGCTACACCTTC
CASSRGGGDDYGYTF
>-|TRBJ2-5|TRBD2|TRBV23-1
TGCGCCAGCAGTCAATCATGGGGAGGGTTACAAGAGACCCAGTACTTC
CASSQSWGGLQETQYF
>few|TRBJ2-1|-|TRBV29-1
TGCAGCGTTGGCTTCCGGGATGAGCAGTTCTTC
CSVGFRDEQFF
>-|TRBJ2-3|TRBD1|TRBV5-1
TGCGCCAGCAGCTTGGAGGGGGCCGGGACAGATACGCAGTATTTT
CASSLEGAGTDTQYF
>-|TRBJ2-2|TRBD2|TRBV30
TGTGCCTGGACTAGCGGGACGAGTATCGGGGAGCTGTTTTTT
CAWTSGTSIGELFF
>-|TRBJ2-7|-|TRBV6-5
TGTGCCAGCAGTTACGGAGGGGCGGGACCCTACGAGCAGTACTTC
CASSYGGAGPYEQYF
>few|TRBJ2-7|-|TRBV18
TGTGCCAGCTCACCGACACAGAGCTCCTACGAGCAGTACTTC
CASSPTQSSYEQYF
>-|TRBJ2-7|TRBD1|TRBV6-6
TGTGCCAGCGGCGGGACAGGGGGCCACGAGCAGTACTTC
CASGGTGGHEQYF
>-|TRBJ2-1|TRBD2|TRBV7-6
TGTGCCAGCAGCTCCTTATCGAGGCCCGGGACTAGCGGAGGTGATGAGCAGTTCTTC
CASSSLSRPGTSGGDEQFF
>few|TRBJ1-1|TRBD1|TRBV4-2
TGTGCCAGCAGCCAGATACAGGGGGCTGACACTGAAGCTTTCTTT
CASSQIQGADTEAFF
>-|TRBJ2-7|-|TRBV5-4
TGTGCCAGCAGCTTGCGGGGCAGGGGCGACTACGAGCAGTACTTC
CASSLRGRGDYEQYF
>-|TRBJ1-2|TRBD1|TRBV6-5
TGTGCCAGCCGGGACAGCGCTAACTATGGCTACACCTTC
CASRDSANYGYTF
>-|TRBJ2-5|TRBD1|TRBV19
TGTGCCAGTACCCCGGGACAGGGGCAAGGGACCCAGTACTTC
CASTPGQGQGTQYF
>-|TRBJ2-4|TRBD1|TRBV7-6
TGTGCCAGCAGCTTTGGGACAGGAGAAAACATTCAGTACTTC
CASSFGTGENIQYF